The 21 T cell receptor beta chains presented below share a single source sample, sequenced in a study of PD-1 blockade in classical Hodgkin lymphoma. Each patient relapsed following autologous stem cell transplantation, and prior brentuximab vedotin exposure differed. TCRdb's copy holds only in-frame clones and misses some; the assay was immunoSEQ multiplex PCR. This table holds about 100,000 clones, 70% to 90% found once. The material sequenced was peripheral blood mononuclear cells (PBMCs), taken before the second cycle of nivolumab. The receptors stem from a human donor with classical Hodgkin lymphoma.

The chain couples TRBV5-1 to TRBJ2-7, with D possibly matching TRBD2 (6 bases). Germline lookup yields CDR1 SGHRS and CDR2 YFSETQ. The germline V and J ends were trimmed by 1 base and 9 bases, with 14 bases remaining between them. The CDR3 covers 13 residues. The CDR3, as DNA: TGCGCCAGCAGCTTGAACGGGGGACTGGGGCAGTACTTC. Amino acid sequence: CASSLNGGLGQYF.

The rearrangement links TRBV6-5 to TRBJ1-2; D might be TRBD1 (5 bases). The germline V gene has CDR1 MNHEY and CDR2 SVGAGI. This CDR3 spans 13 amino acids. V gave up 4 bases and J gave up 8 bases, with 14 bases separating them. The CDR3 protein is CASSWGGVQGYTF. CDR3 DNA: TGTGCCAGCAGTTGGGGGGGGGTGCAAGGCTACACCTTC.

This sequence joins TRBV5-5 and TRBJ1-5; D is unclear. The CDR3 totals 14 residues. Per germline, CDR1 SGHKS and CDR2 YYEKEE (reference sequence). V was trimmed by 2 bases and J by 0 bases, leaving 6 bases between them. The CDR3: CASSFRGSNQPQHF. In DNA form, the CDR3 reads TGTGCCAGCAGCTTTCGAGGTAGCAATCAGCCCCAGCATTTT.

The CDR3 region is CASSEANRAQEQYF. In DNA, the CDR3 is TGTGCCAGCAGTGAAGCAAACCGAGCTCAAGAGCAGTACTTC. The gene calls are TRBV2 and TRBJ2-7, with D unclear. V lost 0 bases and J 7 bases, leaving 13 bases between the germline ends. The CDR3 spans 14 residues. Per germline, CDR1 SNHLY and CDR2 FYNNEI.

CDR3 amino acids: CASSRMNTEAFF. The CDR3 DNA is TGTGCCAGCTCCCGAATGAACACTGAAGCTTTCTTT. The chain joins TRBV18 to TRBJ1-1; D remains ambiguous. Germline V CDR1 and CDR2: KGHSH, LQKENI. The CDR3 contains 12 residues. Trimming pared 6 bases from V and 0 bases from J, leaving 5 bases between.

CDR3 amino acids: CATQRDIGYEQYF. CDR3 nucleotides: TGTGCCACCCAGAGGGACATTGGCTACGAGCAGTACTTC. V gene TRBV6-5 combines with J gene TRBJ2-7, with D tentatively TRBD1 (6 bases). In germline, CDR1 is MNHEY, CDR2 SVGAGI. Trimming shortened V by 10 bases and J by 3 bases, and 16 bases separated the two germline ends. The CDR3 extends over 13 amino acids.

This sequence joins TRBV14 and TRBJ2-2; D not certain. Germline values: CDR1 SGHDN, CDR2 FVKESK. V lost 2 bases and J 2 bases, leaving 12 bases between the germline ends. This CDR3 has 16 amino acids. The CDR3 region is CASSQIRLRNTGELFF. Here the CDR3 DNA reads TGTGCCAGCAGCCAAATAAGGCTTCGAAACACCGGGGAGCTGTTTTTT.

The CDR3 sequence is CATRGQAIYEQYF. The CDR3 DNA sequence: TGCGCCACCCGGGGGCAGGCTATCTACGAGCAGTACTTC. The V gene is TRBV10-2, the J gene TRBJ2-7; TRBD1 or TRBD2 may be the D gene (6 bases each). Deletions cut 10 bases from V and 3 bases from J, with 16 bases between. This CDR3 has 13 residues. Germline CDR1 reads WSHSY; CDR2 reads SAAADI.

CDR3 sequence reads: CASSTYTDTQYF. The DNA of the CDR3 is TGTGCCAGCAGCACCTACACAGATACGCAGTATTTT. V is TRBV7-2 and J is TRBJ2-3; D uncertain. V lost 5 bases, J lost 2 bases, and 5 bases lay in between. CDR1 and CDR2 from the germline V gene are SGHTA and FQGNSA. This CDR3 region has 12 residues. Based on the CDR3 plus reference TRBV7-2 and TRBJ2-3, the full variable domain is GAGVSQSPSNKVTEKGKDVELRCDPISGHTALYWYRQSLGQGLEFLIYFQGNSAPDKSGLPSDRFSAERTGGSVSTLTIQRTQQEDSAVYLCASSTYTDTQYFGPGTRLTVL.

V usage is TRBV2 and J usage is TRBJ1-1; D not certain. The V end was cut by 4 bases, the J end by 1 base, with 7 bases between. The CDR3 is 13 residues long. Germline values: CDR1 SNHLY, CDR2 FYNNEI. The CDR3 reads CASSVEGNTEAFF. CDR3 DNA sequence: TGTGCCAGCAGTGTGGAAGGGAACACTGAAGCTTTCTTT.

The chain joins TRBV6-4 to TRBJ1-1; D unclear. CDR3 length equals 12 residues. Between the trimmed V and J ends, which lost 9 bases and 2 bases, there was a span of 10 bases. Germline loops: CDR1 MRHNA, CDR2 SNTAGT. CDR3 protein: CASTRGNTEAFF. Written as DNA, the CDR3 is TGTGCCAGTACACGGGGAAACACTGAAGCTTTCTTT.

The rearrangement uses TRBV5-1 and TRBJ1-6; 8 nucleotides agree with TRBD1. Trimming at V came to 3 bases and at J to 7 bases, leaving 3 bases not matched to a gene. CDR3 length: 14 amino acids. Germline CDR1 reads SGHRS; CDR2 reads YFSETQ. DNA of the CDR3: TGCGCCAGCAGCTGGGGACAGGTGAATTCACCCCTCCACTTT. Encoded protein: CASSWGQVNSPLHF. The full variable domain, its missing parts supplied by reference TRBV5-1 and TRBJ1-6, is KAGVTQTPRYLIKTRGQQVTLSCSPISGHRSVSWYQQTPGQGLQFLFEYFSETQRNKGNFPGRFSGRQFSNSRSEMNVSTLELGDSALYLCASSWGQVNSPLHFGNGTRLTVT.

This clone was found many times. The rearrangement links TRBV27 to TRBJ1-1, with 9 bases aligning to TRBD1. The V gene's germline CDR1 is MNHEY and CDR2 SMNVEV (reference sequence). This CDR3 spans 15 amino acids. Trimming took 6 bases from V and 1 from J; bases not matched to a gene: 6. The CDR3 DNA follows: TGTGCCAGCAGCCCCGACAGGGGGTGGAACACTGAAGCTTTCTTT. Protein: CASSPDRGWNTEAFF.

In its sample, this clone was seen once. The rearrangement uses TRBV5-4 and TRBJ2-4, with TRBD2 matching 11 bases. This CDR3 has 16 residues. Germline V gives CDR1 SGHNT, CDR2 YYREEE (reference sequence). The V gene end was trimmed by 4 bases and the J gene end by 8 bases; junction bases not matched to a gene: 11. The CDR3, as DNA: TGTGCCAGCAGCCCGGGGGGTAGCGGGAGGGCGGACATTCAGTACTTC. Translation gives CASSPGGSGRADIQYF.

Here the CDR3 reads CASLAGQNTEAFF. CDR3 bases: TGTGCCAGCTTAGCGGGACAGAACACTGAAGCTTTCTTT. This chain connects TRBV6-5 to TRBJ1-1; tentative D call: TRBD1 (6 bases). The CDR3 totals 13 residues. Germline V lookup: CDR1 MNHEY, CDR2 SVGAGI. With 8 bases removed from V and 1 base from J, the gap between germline ends came to 11 bases.

This chain joins TRBV28 and TRBJ2-7, with D tentatively TRBD2 (5 bases). V was shortened by 7 bases and J by 0 bases, with 13 bases between the two germline ends. CDR1 and CDR2 (germline): MDHEN, SYDVKM. The CDR3 consists of 14 residues. The CDR3 nucleotides read TGTGCCAGCACCTGGTCCGGGGACTCCTACGAGCAGTACTTC. Protein: CASTWSGDSYEQYF.

The J gene is TRBJ2-7, the V gene TRBV28; a weak D match, TRBD1 (6 bases). This CDR3 region has 13 residues. V lost 7 bases, J lost 2 bases, and 12 bases lay in between. Germline V gene lookup returns CDR1 MDHEN and CDR2 SYDVKM. The CDR3, as DNA: TGTGCCAGCACCCAGAGGGGGACCTACGAGCAGTACTTC. As protein: CASTQRGTYEQYF.

The gene calls are TRBV10-3 and TRBJ1-2; weak D call: TRBD1 (5 bases). The CDR3 is made up of 13 amino acids. Per germline, CDR1 ENHRY and CDR2 SYGVKD. Trimming left V 4 bases short and J 7 bases short, with 13 bases between. Here the CDR3 reads CAISGAGEGGYTF. The DNA for the CDR3 is TGTGCCATCAGTGGCGCGGGGGAAGGTGGCTACACCTTC.

CDR3 loop: CASSRYHTRADTQYF. DNA for the CDR3: TGTGCCAGCAGCCGCTACCACACACGGGCAGATACGCAGTATTTT. The rearrangement uses TRBV28 and TRBJ2-3; D is undetermined. The germline V gene encodes CDR1 MDHEN and CDR2 SYDVKM. V gave up 6 bases and J gave up 4 bases, with 17 bases separating them. The CDR3 runs 15 residues.

This chain links TRBV11-2 with TRBJ2-7; 10 bases map to TRBD1. V was pared by 5 bases and J by 5 bases, with 9 bases of the junction left unmatched. Germline values: CDR1 SGHAT, CDR2 FQNNGV. The CDR3 contains 15 residues. The chain's CDR3 is CASSHRDRGRNEQYF. CDR3 DNA: TGTGCCAGCAGCCACCGGGACAGGGGTCGGAACGAGCAGTACTTC.

The genes are TRBV28 and TRBJ1-4; a possible D gene is TRBD1 (6 bases). V lost 8 bases and J lost 0, with 10 bases in between. The V gene's germline CDR1 is MDHEN and CDR2 SYDVKM. The length of the CDR3 is 14 residues. The CDR3 here is CASEQGATNEKLFF. The CDR3 DNA is TGTGCCAGCGAACAGGGTGCAACTAATGAAAAACTGTTTTTT.